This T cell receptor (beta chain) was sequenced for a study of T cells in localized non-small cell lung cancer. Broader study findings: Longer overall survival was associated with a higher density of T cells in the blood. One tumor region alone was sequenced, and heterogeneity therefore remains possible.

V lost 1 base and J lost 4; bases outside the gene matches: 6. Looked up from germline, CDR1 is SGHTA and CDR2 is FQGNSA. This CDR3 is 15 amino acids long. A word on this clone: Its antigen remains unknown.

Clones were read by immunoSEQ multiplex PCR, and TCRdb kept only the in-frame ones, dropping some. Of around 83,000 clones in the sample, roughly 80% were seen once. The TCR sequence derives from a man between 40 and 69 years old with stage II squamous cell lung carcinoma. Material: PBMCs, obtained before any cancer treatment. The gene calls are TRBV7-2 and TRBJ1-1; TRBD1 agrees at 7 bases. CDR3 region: CASSLVGQGGTEAFF. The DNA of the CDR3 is TGTGCCAGCAGCTTAGTAGGGCAGGGGGGCACTGAAGCTTTCTTT.